This TCR beta chain was sequenced during a study of regulatory T cells in long-lasting Graves disease. J gave up 6 bases and V 4 bases, and 6 bases lay outside the gene matches. The germline CDR1 and CDR2 sequences are SEHNR and FQNEAQ (reference sequence). CDR3 length: 14 residues. Findings and caveats of the study: TCR diversity was lower in persistent Graves' patients than in newly diagnosed ones. Thyroid tissue went unstudied; only peripheral blood was examined.

The authors built TCR beta libraries using iRepertoire HTBI primers and Arm-PCR of CDR3 regions. TCRdb fed the multiplex PCR reads into MiXCR, producing one record per CDR3 protein. The sample has 350,000 to 500,000 distinct CDR3 sequences; about 17% are singletons. The time point is: newly diagnosed GD, antithyroid drugs for less than 3 months. The TCR library used RNA extracted from PBMCs. Concerning this clonotype itself: Antigen specificity is unknown.

This sample also belongs to another study, concerning T cells in Graves' hyperthyroidism and ophthalmopathy. Turning to that study: Each patient was aged 18 to 65 and had newly diagnosed hyperthyroidism of under 2 months' duration. Within blood appeared most thyroid clonotypes that had expanded above 0.001.

This sequence originates from a woman in her 30s with Graves disease. This specimen was peripheral blood mononuclear cells (PBMCs), taken at new diagnosis, from a patient treated with antithyroid drugs. This chain links TRBV7-9 with TRBJ1-1, with 9 bases aligning to TRBD1. The CDR3 DNA reads as TGTGCCAGCAGCTCTGACAGGGGGACCTCTGAAGCTTTCTTT. Translating gives CASSSDRGTSEAFF.